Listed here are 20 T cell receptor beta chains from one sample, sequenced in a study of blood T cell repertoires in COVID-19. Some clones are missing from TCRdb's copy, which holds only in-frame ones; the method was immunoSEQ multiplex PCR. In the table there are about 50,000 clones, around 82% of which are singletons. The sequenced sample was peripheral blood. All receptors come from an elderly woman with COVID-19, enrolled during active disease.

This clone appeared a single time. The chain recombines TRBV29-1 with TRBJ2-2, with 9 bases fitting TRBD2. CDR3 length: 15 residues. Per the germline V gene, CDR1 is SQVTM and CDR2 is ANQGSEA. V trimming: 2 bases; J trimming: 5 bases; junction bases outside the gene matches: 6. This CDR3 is CSVEKASGNTGELFF. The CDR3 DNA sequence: TGCAGCGTTGAAAAGGCTAGCGGGAATACCGGGGAGCTGTTTTTT.

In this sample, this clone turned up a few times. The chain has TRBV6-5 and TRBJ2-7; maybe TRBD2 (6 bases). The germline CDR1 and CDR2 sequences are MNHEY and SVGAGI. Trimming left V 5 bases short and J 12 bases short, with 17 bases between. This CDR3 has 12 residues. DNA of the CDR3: TGTGCCAGCAGTACCACCGGCGGGGTTATGTACTTC. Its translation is CASSTTGGVMYF.

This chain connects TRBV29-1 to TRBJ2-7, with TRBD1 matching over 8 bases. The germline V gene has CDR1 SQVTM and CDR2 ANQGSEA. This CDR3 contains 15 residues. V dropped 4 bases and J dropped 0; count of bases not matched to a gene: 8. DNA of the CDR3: TGCAGCGTTGGGTTCCACAGGGGGTCCTCCTACGAGCAGTACTTC. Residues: CSVGFHRGSSYEQYF.

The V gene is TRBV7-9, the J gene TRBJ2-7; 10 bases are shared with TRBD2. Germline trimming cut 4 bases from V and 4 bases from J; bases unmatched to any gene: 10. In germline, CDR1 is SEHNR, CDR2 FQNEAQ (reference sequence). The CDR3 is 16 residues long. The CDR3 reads CASSSLAGGLWYEQYF. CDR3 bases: TGTGCCAGCAGCTCGTTAGCGGGAGGTCTGTGGTACGAGCAGTACTTC.

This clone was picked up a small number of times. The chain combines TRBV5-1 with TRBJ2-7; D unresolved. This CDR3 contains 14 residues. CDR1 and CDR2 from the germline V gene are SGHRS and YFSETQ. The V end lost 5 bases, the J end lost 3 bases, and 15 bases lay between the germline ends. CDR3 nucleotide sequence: TGCGCCAGCAGTCCTCAGAGAGCTAGCTACGAGCAGTACTTC. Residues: CASSPQRASYEQYF.

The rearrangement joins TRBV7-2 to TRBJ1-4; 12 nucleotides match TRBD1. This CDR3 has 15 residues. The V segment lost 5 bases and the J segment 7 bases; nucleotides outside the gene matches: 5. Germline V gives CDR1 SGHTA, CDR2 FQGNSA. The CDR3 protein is CASSLGTGGTEKLFF. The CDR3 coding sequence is TGTGCCAGCAGCCTAGGGACAGGGGGCACTGAAAAACTGTTTTTT.

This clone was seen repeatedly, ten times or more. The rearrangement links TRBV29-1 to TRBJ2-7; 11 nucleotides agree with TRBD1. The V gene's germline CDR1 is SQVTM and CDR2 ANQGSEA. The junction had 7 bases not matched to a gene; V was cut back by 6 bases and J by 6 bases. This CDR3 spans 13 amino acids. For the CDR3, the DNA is TGCAGCGTGGGAACCGGGACAGGGGGCGAGCAGTACTTC. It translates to CSVGTGTGGEQYF.

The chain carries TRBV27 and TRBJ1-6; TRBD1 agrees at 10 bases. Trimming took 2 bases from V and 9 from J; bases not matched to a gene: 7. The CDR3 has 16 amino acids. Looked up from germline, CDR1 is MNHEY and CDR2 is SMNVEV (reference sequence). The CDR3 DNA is TGTGCCAGCAGTTTAGAGGGTGGACAGGGGGTTTCACCCCTCCACTTT. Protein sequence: CASSLEGGQGVSPLHF.

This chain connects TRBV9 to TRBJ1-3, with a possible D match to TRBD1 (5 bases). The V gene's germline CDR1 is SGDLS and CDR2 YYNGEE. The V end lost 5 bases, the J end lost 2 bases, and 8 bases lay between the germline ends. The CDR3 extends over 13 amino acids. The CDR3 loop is CASRGTTGNTIYF. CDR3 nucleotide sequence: TGTGCCAGCAGAGGGACTACTGGAAACACCATATATTTT. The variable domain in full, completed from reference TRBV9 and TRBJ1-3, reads DSGVTQTPKHLITATGQRVTLRCSPRSGDLSVYWYQQSLDQGLQFLIQYYNGEERAKGNILERFSAQQFPDLHSELNLSSLELGDSALYFCASRGTTGNTIYFGEGSWLTVV.

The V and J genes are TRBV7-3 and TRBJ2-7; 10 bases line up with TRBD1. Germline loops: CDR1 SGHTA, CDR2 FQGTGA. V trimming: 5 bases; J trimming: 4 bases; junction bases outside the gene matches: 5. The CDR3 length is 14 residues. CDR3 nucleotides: TGTGCCAGCAGCGTGACAGGGGGCACGTACGAGCAGTACTTC. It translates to CASSVTGGTYEQYF.

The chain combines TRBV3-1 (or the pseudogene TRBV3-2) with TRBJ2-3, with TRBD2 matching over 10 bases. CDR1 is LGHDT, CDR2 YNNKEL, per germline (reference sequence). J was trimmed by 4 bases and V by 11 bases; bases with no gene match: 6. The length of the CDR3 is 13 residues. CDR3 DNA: TGTGCCGCTAGCGGGAGTCGGGCAGATACGCAGTATTTT. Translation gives CAASGSRADTQYF.

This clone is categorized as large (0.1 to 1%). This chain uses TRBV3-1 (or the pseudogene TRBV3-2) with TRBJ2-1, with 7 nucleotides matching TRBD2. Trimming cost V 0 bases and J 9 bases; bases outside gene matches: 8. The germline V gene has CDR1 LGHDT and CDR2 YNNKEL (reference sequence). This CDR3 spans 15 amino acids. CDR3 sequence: CASSQDGLGRTEQFF. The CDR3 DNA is TGTGCCAGCAGCCAAGATGGACTAGGTCGGACTGAGCAGTTCTTC.

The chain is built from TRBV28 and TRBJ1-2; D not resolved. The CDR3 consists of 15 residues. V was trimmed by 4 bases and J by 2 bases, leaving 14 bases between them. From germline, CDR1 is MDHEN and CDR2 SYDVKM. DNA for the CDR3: TGTGCCAGCAGTTCCCCCTCCCGACTGAACTATGGCTACACCTTC. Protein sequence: CASSSPSRLNYGYTF.

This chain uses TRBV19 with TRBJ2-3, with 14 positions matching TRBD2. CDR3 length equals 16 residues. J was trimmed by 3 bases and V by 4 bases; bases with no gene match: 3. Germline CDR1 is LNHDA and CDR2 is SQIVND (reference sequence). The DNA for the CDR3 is TGTGCCAGTAGTAACAGACTAGCGGGAGGGACAGATACGCAGTATTTT. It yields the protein CASSNRLAGGTDTQYF.

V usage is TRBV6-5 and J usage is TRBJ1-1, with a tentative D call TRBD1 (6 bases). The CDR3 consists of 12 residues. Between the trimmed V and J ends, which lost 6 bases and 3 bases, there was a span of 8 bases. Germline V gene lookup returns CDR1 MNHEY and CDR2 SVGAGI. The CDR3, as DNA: TGTGCCAGCAGGGACAGCTACACTGAAGCTTTCTTT. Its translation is CASRDSYTEAFF.

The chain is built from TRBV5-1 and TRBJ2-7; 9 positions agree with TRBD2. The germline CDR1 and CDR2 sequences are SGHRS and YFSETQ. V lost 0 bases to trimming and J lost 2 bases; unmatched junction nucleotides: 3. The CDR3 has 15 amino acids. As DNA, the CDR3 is TGCGCCAGCAGCTTGGAGGCGGGAGGGCCCTACGAGCAGTACTTC. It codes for CASSLEAGGPYEQYF.

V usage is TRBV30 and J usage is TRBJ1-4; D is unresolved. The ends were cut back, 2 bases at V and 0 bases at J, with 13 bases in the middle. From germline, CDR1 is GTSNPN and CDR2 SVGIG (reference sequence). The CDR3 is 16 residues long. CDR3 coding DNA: TGTGCCTGGAGTCGTTGGGCCTTTGCAACTAATGAAAAACTGTTTTTT. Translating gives CAWSRWAFATNEKLFF.

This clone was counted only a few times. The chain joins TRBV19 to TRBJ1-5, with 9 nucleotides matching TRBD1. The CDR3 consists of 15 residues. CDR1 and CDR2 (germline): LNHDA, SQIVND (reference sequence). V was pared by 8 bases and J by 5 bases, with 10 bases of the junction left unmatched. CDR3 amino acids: CASAATGGGYQPQHF. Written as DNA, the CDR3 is TGTGCCAGTGCTGCTACAGGGGGCGGCTATCAGCCCCAGCATTTT.

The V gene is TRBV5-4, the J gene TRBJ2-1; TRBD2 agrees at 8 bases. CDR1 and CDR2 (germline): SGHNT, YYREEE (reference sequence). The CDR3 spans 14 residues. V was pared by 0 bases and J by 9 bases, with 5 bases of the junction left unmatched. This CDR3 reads CASSLVSGKVEQFF. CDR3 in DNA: TGTGCCAGCAGCTTGGTTAGCGGGAAGGTTGAGCAGTTCTTC.

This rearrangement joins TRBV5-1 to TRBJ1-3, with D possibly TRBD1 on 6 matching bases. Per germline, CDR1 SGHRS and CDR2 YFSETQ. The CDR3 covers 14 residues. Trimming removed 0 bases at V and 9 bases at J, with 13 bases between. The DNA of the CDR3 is TGCGCCAGCAGCTTGGAGGGGGAGTCTGGCACCATATATTTT. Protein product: CASSLEGESGTIYF.